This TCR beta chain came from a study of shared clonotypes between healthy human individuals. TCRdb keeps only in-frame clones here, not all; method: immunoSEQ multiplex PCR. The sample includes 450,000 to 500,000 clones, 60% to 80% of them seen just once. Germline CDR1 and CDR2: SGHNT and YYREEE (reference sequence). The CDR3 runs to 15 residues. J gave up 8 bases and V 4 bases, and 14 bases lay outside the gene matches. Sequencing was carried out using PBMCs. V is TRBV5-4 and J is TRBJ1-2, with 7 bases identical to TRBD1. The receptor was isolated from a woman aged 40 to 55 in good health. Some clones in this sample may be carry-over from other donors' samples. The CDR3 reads CASSDRDRKDRGYTF. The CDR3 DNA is TGTGCCAGCAGCGACCGGGACAGAAAAGATCGAGGCTACACCTTC.